This T cell receptor (beta chain) derives from a study of control samples from healthy donors and cancer patients. The table came from immunoSEQ multiplex PCR; TCRdb's copy has only in-frame clones and leaves some out. The sample has roughly 220,000 clones, around 94% seen once. The junction had 16 bases not matched to a gene; V was cut back by 2 bases and J by 9 bases. Germline CDR1 MGHRA, CDR2 YSYEKL. The CDR3 runs 17 residues. Sequenced: blood. The chain recombines TRBV4-1 with TRBJ2-1; TRBD1 matches at 7 bases. The TCR sequence derives from a middle-aged man in good health. This chain's CDR3 is CASSQKAPSRGLGEQFF. The CDR3 coding sequence is TGCGCCAGCAGCCAAAAGGCCCCCAGTAGGGGGCTGGGTGAGCAGTTCTTC.